This record covers a single T cell receptor (beta chain). The target antigen is unknown. Germline V gene data show CDR1 as SGHVS and CDR2 as FNYEAQ. CDR3 size: 15 residues. V shed 5 bases and J 6 bases; nucleotides not matched to a gene: 10. This specimen belongs to a study of blood T cells in healthy people across ages. Overall study results and limits: When one million T cells were used, diversity estimates were thought to be underestimates. The study could not conclusively compare naive and antigen-experienced cells, given its unsorted PBMCs. Significant beta diversity loss was already apparent by age about 42, declining roughly linearly.

The authors ran a second PCR of roughly 6 to 12 cycles using a sample-barcoded 5' primer and a J-beta primer mix. Each cDNA molecule received a tag from a template-switch adaptor that had 12 random nucleotides. In TCRdb, the 5' RACE reads were re-called with MiXCR into one record per CDR3 protein. The data contain around 1,800,000 distinct CDR3 sequences, roughly 43% of them seen just once; the ten biggest clones take up 23%. This clonotype originated in a human donor in good health. The chain carries TRBV7-6 and TRBJ2-1, with 7 bases matching TRBD1. The specimen was blood. CDR3: CASSHTGTVGNEQFF. The CDR3 coding sequence is TGTGCCAGCAGCCATACCGGGACAGTGGGCAATGAGCAGTTCTTC.